This T cell receptor (beta chain) is drawn from a study of T-cell memory formation after mild COVID-19. Study-level background: The TCR clusters were mostly specific to one donor.

Study-wide results and limits: Later expanders leaned CD4+, whereas day 15 to 85 contracting clones were balanced CD4/CD8. CD4+ contracting clones lay mainly in CM and EM, CD8+ ones in EMRA. Detection of some responders pre-infection suggested pre-existing cross-reactive memory T cells participated.

TCRdb re-derived calls from the 5' RACE reads in MiXCR, one entry per CDR3 protein. The sample includes over 150,000 distinct CDR3 sequences, roughly 23% of them seen just once. The CDR3 totals 14 residues. J was trimmed by 5 bases and V by 4 bases; bases with no gene match: 7. Germline V gene data show CDR1 as ENHRY and CDR2 as SYGVKD. A few counts support this clonotype. What it recognizes is unknown. The rearrangement joins TRBV10-3 to TRBJ2-7; 8 nucleotides match TRBD1. The source of this sequence is an adult woman who had mild COVID-19 (a few samples of this study predate the infection). Cell type and time point are not known. Sequencing was carried out using PBMCs or a T cell subset sorted from them (not recorded which). This CDR3 is CAISGQQGGNEQYF. CDR3 nucleotide sequence: TGTGCCATCAGTGGTCAACAGGGGGGCAACGAGCAGTACTTC.